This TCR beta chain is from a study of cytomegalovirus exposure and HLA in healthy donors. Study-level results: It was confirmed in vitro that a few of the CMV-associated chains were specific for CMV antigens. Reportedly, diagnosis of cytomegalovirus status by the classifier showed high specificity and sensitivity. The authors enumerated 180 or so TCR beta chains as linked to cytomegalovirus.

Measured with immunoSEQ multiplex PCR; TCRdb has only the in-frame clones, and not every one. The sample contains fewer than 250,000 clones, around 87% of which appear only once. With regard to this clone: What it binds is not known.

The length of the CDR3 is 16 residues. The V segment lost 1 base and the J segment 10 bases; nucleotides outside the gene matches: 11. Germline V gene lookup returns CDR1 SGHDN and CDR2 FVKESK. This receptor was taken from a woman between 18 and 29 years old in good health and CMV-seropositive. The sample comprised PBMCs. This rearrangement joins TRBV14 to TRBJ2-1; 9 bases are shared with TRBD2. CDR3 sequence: CASSQVTTSGRGEQFF. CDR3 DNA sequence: TGTGCCAGCAGCCAAGTTACAACTAGCGGGCGGGGAGAGCAGTTCTTC.